The rows below give T cell receptor beta chains drawn from one sample of a study of CD8 T cells in ankylosing spondylitis. MiXCR, run by TCRdb on the 5' RACE reads, gives a single entry per CDR3 protein. The sample includes around 91,000 distinct CDR3 sequences, about 9% of them seen just once. Sequencing was carried out using blood, either unsorted or a sorted T cell fraction (not recorded which). All receptors derive from a male donor with ankylosing spondylitis. Both conserved end residues are part of each CDR3. D genes are given only for firm matches. Clone size is not always given. Where it is, it says once, few, many or a class for expanded clones.

size	V	J	length	D	DNA	CDR3
.	TRBV20-1	TRBJ2-1	17	TRBD2	TGCAGTGCTAGCTTTGGGACTAGCGGGAGTTTCAGGGGTGAGCAGTTCTTC	CSASFGTSGSFRGEQFF
.	TRBV29-1	TRBJ2-1	10	.	TGCAGCGTTGAATCGAATGAGCAGTTCTTC	CSVESNEQFF
few	TRBV7-9	TRBJ2-4	14	TRBD2	TGTGCCAGCAGCTCACCCGGGACTAGTTACATTCAGTACTTC	CASSSPGTSYIQYF
many	TRBV28	TRBJ1-1	12	TRBD1	TGTGCCAGCGCAGACAGGGATGATGAAGCTTTCTTT	CASADRDDEAFF
.	TRBV7-9	TRBJ2-7	11	.	TGTGCCAGCAGCTTAGGCTACGGGCAGTACTTC	CASSLGYGQYF
few	TRBV18	TRBJ2-3	16	.	TGTGCCAGCTCACCACTGATTCTAAGGAGTACAGATACGCAGTATTTT	CASSPLILRSTDTQYF
.	TRBV27	TRBJ2-5	15	.	TGTGCCAGCAGTTTATCGATACAGACGCAAGAGACCCAGTACTTC	CASSLSIQTQETQYF
.	TRBV11-2	TRBJ2-7	15	TRBD2	TGTGCCAGCAGCTTATCGGGGACTAGCGGGTACGAGCAGTACTTC	CASSLSGTSGYEQYF
few	TRBV27	TRBJ2-3	17	TRBD2	TGTGCCAGCAGTACCAGACTAGCGGGAGGGGGCACAGATACGCAGTATTTT	CASSTRLAGGGTDTQYF
many	TRBV12-3/TRBV12-4	TRBJ2-2	17	.	TGTGCCAGCAGCCTGGGCCTAGCCGGATTTAGGACCGGGGAGCTGTTTTTT	CASSLGLAGFRTGELFF
few	TRBV7-7	TRBJ2-2	18	TRBD2	TGTGCCAGCAGCCCCAACCTAGAGGCGGGAGAGTCCACCGGGGAGCTGTTTTTT	CASSPNLEAGESTGELFF
few	TRBV13	TRBJ1-5	14	.	TGTGCCAGCAGCTTACAGTCGAGCAATCAGCCCCAGCATTTT	CASSLQSSNQPQHF
many	TRBV3-1	TRBJ2-1	13	.	TGTGCCAGCAGCCTGGACAGAAATCATGAGCAGTTCTTC	CASSLDRNHEQFF
.	TRBV19	TRBJ2-3	16	.	TGTGCCACCCGGCGGGTCGATCAGGGTGGCACAGATACGCAGTATTTT	CATRRVDQGGTDTQYF
.	TRBV4-1	TRBJ2-1	16	TRBD2	TGCGCCAGCAGCCACCCGCTAGCGGGAGTTGGCAATGAGCAGTTCTTC	CASSHPLAGVGNEQFF
many	TRBV12-3/TRBV12-4	TRBJ2-3	15	TRBD2	TGTGCCAGCAGTTTTGGGACTAGCGGAGGAGATACGCAGTATTTT	CASSFGTSGGDTQYF
many	TRBV19	TRBJ2-1	15	TRBD2	TGTGCCAGTAGTCCCAATAGCGGGAGGGCCATTGAGCAGTTCTTC	CASSPNSGRAIEQFF
many	TRBV7-9	TRBJ2-1	16	TRBD2	TGTGCCAGCAGCTCGACTAGCGGGAATCTTCCCGATGAGCAGTTCTTC	CASSSTSGNLPDEQFF
.	TRBV6-1	TRBJ2-1	12	.	TGTGCCAGCAGAGACCCTTCTAGCGTGTTGTTCTTC	CASRDPSSVLFF
many	TRBV5-1	TRBJ1-5	16	.	TGCGCCAGCAGCTTAGACAGACTAGATTCCAATCAGCCCCAGCATTTT	CASSLDRLDSNQPQHF
many	TRBV20-1	TRBJ1-1	16	.	TGCAGTGCTAGAGATCGACAGTTTTCTATGAACACTGAAGCTTTCTTT	CSARDRQFSMNTEAFF
many	TRBV7-8	TRBJ2-1	15	TRBD2	TGTGCCAGCAGCTCCGGCGGGGGTTCCTACAATGAGCAGTTCTTC	CASSSGGGSYNEQFF
.	TRBV27	TRBJ1-1	16	TRBD1	TGTGCCAGCAGCCCTGAGGGGGCCGCACTCGGAACTGAAGCTTTCTTT	CASSPEGAALGTEAFF